The 5 T cell receptor beta chains presented below share a single source sample, sequenced in a study of Ad26.COV2.S vaccination and SARS-CoV-2 variants (dated by TCRdb to about 2021). Interpreted using the paper, the treatment or condition label stands for: about 20 received Ad26.COV2.S at low or high dose, single or two shots; about 5 received placebo; per-sample allocation not given. Repertoires of vaccine and placebo recipients were sequenced from samples taken on day 63 after the first injection. Libraries were constructed by the immunoSEQ multiplex PCR assay. Not all clones reach the TCRdb copy of this immuneACCESS table, which keeps in-frame sequences only. Checked studies attribute under half of the gap to unresolved V genes and leave the rest unexplained. The sample table records approximately 400,000 clones; about 85% of these occur just once. Around 3.3% of the sample lies in the top ten.

Specimen: peripheral blood, collected in a trial of Ad26.COV2.S vaccine versus placebo. The receptors derive from a person aged 18-60 years who received the Ad26.COV2.S COVID-19 vaccine or a placebo.

This sequence joins TRBV18 and TRBJ2-7, with D unresolved. V was pared by 4 bases and J by 2 bases, with 12 bases between. The length of the CDR3 is 14 residues. Germline V gene data show CDR1 as KGHSH and CDR2 as LQKENI. As DNA, the CDR3 is TGTGCCAGCTCACTGGGCGTGAGCACCTACGAGCAGTACTTC. Translated, it gives CASSLGVSTYEQYF.

The CDR3 bases are TGTGCCAGCCCCAGCGGGGGGCCCGGGGAGCTGTTTTTT. It encodes CASPSGGPGELFF. The chain recombines TRBV6-5 with TRBJ2-2; TRBD2 matches at 9 bases. Germline V gene sequence: CDR1 MNHEY, CDR2 SVGAGI. The CDR3 length is 13 residues. Germline trimming cut 8 bases from V and 6 bases from J; bases unmatched to any gene: 4.

Points on this clone: This may be a read error, as it is one base from a much larger clone. V gene TRBV12-3 or TRBV12-4 combines with J gene TRBJ2-7, with unresolved D. The V and J ends lost 4 bases and 2 bases respectively, with 6 bases between them. The length of the CDR3 is 12 residues. CDR3 protein: CASSSDTYEQYF. The CDR3 DNA sequence: TGTGCCAGCAGTTCAGACACCTACGAGCAGTACTTC.

V usage is TRBV6-1 and J usage is TRBJ2-1; D not certain. There are 11 residues in the CDR3. Trimming took 2 bases from V and 8 from J, leaving 4 bases between them. Germline loops: CDR1 MNHNS, CDR2 SASEGT. The CDR3: CASSEPHEQFF. In DNA form, the CDR3 reads TGTGCCAGCAGTGAACCCCATGAGCAGTTCTTC.

The gene calls are TRBV10-2 and TRBJ2-1, with 9 bases fitting TRBD2. The CDR3 is 18 amino acids. The ends lost 3 bases at V and 4 bases at J; junction bases unmatched: 13. Germline CDR1 WSHSY, CDR2 SAAADI. The CDR3: CASSETSGPPKPYNEQFF. CDR3 DNA: TGCGCCAGCAGTGAAACTAGCGGGCCCCCCAAGCCTTACAATGAGCAGTTCTTC.